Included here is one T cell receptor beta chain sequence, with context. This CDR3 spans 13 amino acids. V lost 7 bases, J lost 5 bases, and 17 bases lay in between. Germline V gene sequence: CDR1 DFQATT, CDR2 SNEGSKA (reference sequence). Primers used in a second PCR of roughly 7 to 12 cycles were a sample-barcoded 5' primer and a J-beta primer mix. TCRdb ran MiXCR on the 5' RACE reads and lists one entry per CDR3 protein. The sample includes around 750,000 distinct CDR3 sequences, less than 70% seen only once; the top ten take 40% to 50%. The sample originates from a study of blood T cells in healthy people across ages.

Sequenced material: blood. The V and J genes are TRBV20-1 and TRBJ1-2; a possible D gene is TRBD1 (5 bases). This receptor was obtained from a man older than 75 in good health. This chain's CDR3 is CSEWRGESYGYTF. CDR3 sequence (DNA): TGCAGTGAATGGCGGGGGGAGTCTTATGGCTACACCTTC.